This T cell receptor (beta chain) is drawn from a study of naive and memory T cell subsets. Study-wide results and caveats: From naive to CM, EM and EMRA, diversity decreased and Gini increased. Between naive and memory subsets, TCR abundance power law exponents differed.

From germline, CDR1 is SGHVS and CDR2 FQNEAQ. Trimming cost V 3 bases and J 5 bases, with 7 bases left between them. The CDR3 covers 12 residues. This clonotype has more than one count but fewer than ten. Its antigen remains unknown. Overnight CMV lysate stimulation of fresh PBMCs defined donor CMV status by CD4+ IFNgamma. Both TRBC1 and TRBC2 were covered by a beta constant-region primer of two equimolar oligonucleotides. TCRdb used MiXCR to reprocess the UMI-ligation and nested PCR reads, holding one entry per CDR3 protein. The sample holds approximately 5,100 distinct CDR3 sequences, about 6.5% seen once.

The sample comprised effector memory CD8+ T cells from blood. Subset reported: effector memory, CD45RA- CD27-. This chain connects TRBV7-8 to TRBJ1-1; D remains unclear. The sequence was obtained from a human donor in good health. The CDR3: CASSFGRTEAFF. The CDR3, as DNA: TGTGCCAGCAGCTTCGGGCGAACTGAAGCTTTCTTT.